A selection of T cell receptor beta chains follows, all from one sample in a study of blood T cell repertoires in COVID-19. This table comes from immunoSEQ multiplex PCR, and its TCRdb copy is limited to in-frame clones, with some not included. The data contain tens of thousands of clones, about 80% of them singletons. Sequencing was carried out using peripheral blood. These receptors came from a human donor in a cohort sampled during active COVID-19. The CDR3 runs from the conserved cysteine through the conserved F or W. Fields, in order: J gene, D gene, V gene, clone size, CDR3 DNA, CDR3 protein. D genes are given only for firm matches. The size entry is marked missing in some rows and otherwise reads once, few, many or a size class.

j_call: TRBJ1-5
d_call: .
v_call: TRBV7-9
clone_size: few
cdr3_nt: TGTGCCAGCAGCCTGGAGGGCATCCAGCCCCAGCATTTT
cdr3_aa: CASSLEGIQPQHF

j_call: TRBJ1-2
d_call: .
v_call: TRBV7-3
clone_size: .
cdr3_nt: TGTGCCAGCAGCACCTCGGGGGGGTATGGCTACACCTTC
cdr3_aa: CASSTSGGYGYTF

j_call: TRBJ1-1
d_call: TRBD1
v_call: TRBV10-2
clone_size: .
cdr3_nt: TGCGCCAGCAGTGTCGGACAGGGTGAAGCTTTCTTT
cdr3_aa: CASSVGQGEAFF

j_call: TRBJ2-3
d_call: TRBD1
v_call: TRBV7-2
clone_size: .
cdr3_nt: TGTGCCAGCAGCTTGGTTTGGGACAGGGCCTCAGATACGCAGTATTTT
cdr3_aa: CASSLVWDRASDTQYF

j_call: TRBJ1-1
d_call: .
v_call: TRBV2
clone_size: .
cdr3_nt: TGTGCCAGCAGTAAGGGGCTAAACACTGAAGCTTTCTTT
cdr3_aa: CASSKGLNTEAFF

j_call: TRBJ1-2
d_call: TRBD1
v_call: TRBV5-1
clone_size: .
cdr3_nt: TGCGCCAGCAGCAAGGACAGGGGAGTCTCTGGCTACACCTTC
cdr3_aa: CASSKDRGVSGYTF

j_call: TRBJ2-7
d_call: TRBD2
v_call: TRBV7-9
clone_size: .
cdr3_nt: TGTGCCAGCAGACCCGAGGGGACTAGCGGACCCTACGAGCAGTACTTC
cdr3_aa: CASRPEGTSGPYEQYF

j_call: TRBJ1-2
d_call: .
v_call: TRBV2
clone_size: .
cdr3_nt: TGTGCCAGCAGAAGACAGCCCGCGGGCTACACCTTC
cdr3_aa: CASRRQPAGYTF

j_call: TRBJ2-1
d_call: .
v_call: TRBV20-1
clone_size: .
cdr3_nt: TGCAGTGCTAGTGGGGGGGGCGTCAATGAGCAGTTCTTC
cdr3_aa: CSASGGGVNEQFF

j_call: TRBJ1-6
d_call: .
v_call: TRBV7-9
clone_size: .
cdr3_nt: TGTGCCAGCAGCCTAGGTGGTTGGCTGGTTAATAATTCACCCCTCCACTTT
cdr3_aa: CASSLGGWLVNNSPLHF

j_call: TRBJ1-3
d_call: .
v_call: TRBV5-6
clone_size: .
cdr3_nt: TGTGCCAGCAGCGGCACCGGGATGGAAATGGGAAACACCATATATTTT
cdr3_aa: CASSGTGMEMGNTIYF

j_call: TRBJ2-5
d_call: TRBD1
v_call: TRBV20-1
clone_size: .
cdr3_nt: TGCAGTGCTAGTCTTACCTCCGGGACAGGGGGCCGTCGGGAGACCCAGTACTTC
cdr3_aa: CSASLTSGTGGRRETQYF

j_call: TRBJ2-7
d_call: .
v_call: TRBV29-1
clone_size: once
cdr3_nt: TGCAGCGCCGTAAAGGGGTACGAGCAGTACTTC
cdr3_aa: CSAVKGYEQYF

j_call: TRBJ1-1
d_call: .
v_call: TRBV5-1
clone_size: .
cdr3_nt: TGCGCCAGCAGCCCCCGGATCGGGGAAGGGAACACTGAAGCTTTCTTT
cdr3_aa: CASSPRIGEGNTEAFF

j_call: TRBJ2-7
d_call: .
v_call: TRBV5-6
clone_size: .
cdr3_nt: TGTGCCAGCAGCTCGACGAGAGGGGAGCAGTACTTC
cdr3_aa: CASSSTRGEQYF

j_call: TRBJ2-7
d_call: TRBD2
v_call: TRBV10-3
clone_size: .
cdr3_nt: TGTGCCACTTCCGCAGGGTGGGGGGGCTACGAGCAGTACTTC
cdr3_aa: CATSAGWGGYEQYF

j_call: TRBJ1-5
d_call: TRBD1
v_call: TRBV6-1
clone_size: .
cdr3_nt: TGTGCCAGCAGTGAGACAGGGTACCTTGCCAATCAGCCCCAGCATTTT
cdr3_aa: CASSETGYLANQPQHF

j_call: TRBJ2-7
d_call: .
v_call: TRBV7-8
clone_size: .
cdr3_nt: TGTGCCAGCAGCTTGACGCGGGGTTCCTACGAGCAGTACTTC
cdr3_aa: CASSLTRGSYEQYF

j_call: TRBJ2-3
d_call: .
v_call: TRBV3-1/TRBV3-2
clone_size: .
cdr3_nt: TGTGCCAGCAGCCAAGACCCTAATACGCAGTATTTT
cdr3_aa: CASSQDPNTQYF

j_call: TRBJ1-2
d_call: TRBD1
v_call: TRBV27
clone_size: many
cdr3_nt: TGTGCCAGCAGTTCGGACCTGGACAGGGGGCAATATGGCTACACCTTC
cdr3_aa: CASSSDLDRGQYGYTF

j_call: TRBJ1-5
d_call: .
v_call: TRBV4-2
clone_size: .
cdr3_nt: TGTGCCAGCAGCCAAGTTGGCGAGGGGCCCCAGCATTTT
cdr3_aa: CASSQVGEGPQHF

j_call: TRBJ1-1
d_call: TRBD1
v_call: TRBV14
clone_size: .
cdr3_nt: TGTGCCAGCAGCCCTCCGGGACAGGAGATGAACACTGAAGCTTTCTTT
cdr3_aa: CASSPPGQEMNTEAFF

j_call: TRBJ2-6
d_call: TRBD1
v_call: TRBV5-6
clone_size: .
cdr3_nt: TGTGCCAGCCGGAAAACAGGGGGCAACAACGTCCTGACTTTC
cdr3_aa: CASRKTGGNNVLTF

j_call: TRBJ2-7
d_call: TRBD2
v_call: TRBV5-1
clone_size: .
cdr3_nt: TGCGCCAGCAGACAAACTAGCGGGGGCCCCTACGAGCAGTACTTC
cdr3_aa: CASRQTSGGPYEQYF

j_call: TRBJ1-1
d_call: .
v_call: TRBV30
clone_size: .
cdr3_nt: TGTGCCTGGAGGGGTCTCGGGGGTGCTGAAGCTTTCTTT
cdr3_aa: CAWRGLGGAEAFF

j_call: TRBJ1-1
d_call: .
v_call: TRBV7-2
clone_size: .
cdr3_nt: TGTGCCAGCAGCTTACAGAGGGTGAACACTGAAGCTTTCTTT
cdr3_aa: CASSLQRVNTEAFF

j_call: TRBJ2-7
d_call: .
v_call: TRBV6-5
clone_size: .
cdr3_nt: TGTGCCAGCAGTTACTCGCGGCAGCCCTACGAGCAGTACTTC
cdr3_aa: CASSYSRQPYEQYF

j_call: TRBJ2-3
d_call: .
v_call: TRBV2
clone_size: .
cdr3_nt: TGTGCCAGCAGTGGAGGCACAGGGAAGGGTAAAGGGGATACGCAGTATTTT
cdr3_aa: CASSGGTGKGKGDTQYF

j_call: TRBJ1-1
d_call: .
v_call: TRBV29-1
clone_size: .
cdr3_nt: TGCAGCGTTGGGTCGGGGCAGGGGAGCACTGAAGCTTTCTTT
cdr3_aa: CSVGSGQGSTEAFF

j_call: TRBJ2-6
d_call: .
v_call: TRBV30
clone_size: .
cdr3_nt: TGTGCCTGGAGGGGAACACAGGAGGGGTCTGGGGCCAACGTCCTGACTTTC
cdr3_aa: CAWRGTQEGSGANVLTF

j_call: TRBJ1-1
d_call: TRBD1
v_call: TRBV5-1
clone_size: .
cdr3_nt: TGCGCCAGCAGCTTCTATCAGGGGGCGAGCACTGAAGCTTTCTTT
cdr3_aa: CASSFYQGASTEAFF

j_call: TRBJ2-5
d_call: TRBD1
v_call: TRBV11-2
clone_size: .
cdr3_nt: TGTGCCAGCAGCTACAACAGGGGTAAAGAGACCCAGTACTTC
cdr3_aa: CASSYNRGKETQYF

j_call: TRBJ2-1
d_call: .
v_call: TRBV6-6
clone_size: .
cdr3_nt: TGTGCCAGCAGTTACTCATCTTACAATGAGCAGTTCTTC
cdr3_aa: CASSYSSYNEQFF

j_call: TRBJ1-2
d_call: TRBD1
v_call: TRBV10-2
clone_size: .
cdr3_nt: TGCGCCAGCAGTGGGCGATACAGGGGGTATGGCTACACCTTC
cdr3_aa: CASSGRYRGYGYTF

j_call: TRBJ2-7
d_call: .
v_call: TRBV19
clone_size: .
cdr3_nt: TGTGCCAGTAGTATAACCCTAAACGTCTACGAGCAGTACTTC
cdr3_aa: CASSITLNVYEQYF

j_call: TRBJ1-3
d_call: TRBD1
v_call: TRBV18
clone_size: .
cdr3_nt: TGTGCCAGCTCGTCGGGACAGGGGGCCGGAAACACCATATATTTT
cdr3_aa: CASSSGQGAGNTIYF

j_call: TRBJ1-1
d_call: TRBD1
v_call: TRBV5-4
clone_size: .
cdr3_nt: TGTGCCAGCAGCCCTGGGACAGCTGAAGCTTTCTTT
cdr3_aa: CASSPGTAEAFF

j_call: TRBJ2-6
d_call: .
v_call: TRBV6-2/TRBV6-3
clone_size: once
cdr3_nt: TGTGCCAGCAGTTATGAAGACTTCTCTGGGGCCAACGTCCTGACTTTC
cdr3_aa: CASSYEDFSGANVLTF

j_call: TRBJ2-5
d_call: .
v_call: TRBV10-1
clone_size: .
cdr3_nt: TGCGCCAGCAGTGAGACTGTAGAGGCCCAGTACTTC
cdr3_aa: CASSETVEAQYF

j_call: TRBJ2-7
d_call: .
v_call: TRBV2
clone_size: .
cdr3_nt: TGTGCCAGCGGGCCTGCTGGACAGACCTACGAGCAGTACTTC
cdr3_aa: CASGPAGQTYEQYF

j_call: TRBJ1-2
d_call: TRBD1
v_call: TRBV5-4
clone_size: few
cdr3_nt: TGTGCCAGCAGCTTTCCGGGACAGGGCTTTGGCTACACCTTC
cdr3_aa: CASSFPGQGFGYTF

j_call: TRBJ2-1
d_call: TRBD1
v_call: TRBV11-2
clone_size: .
cdr3_nt: TGTGCCAGCAGCTTAGATCAGGGGGTAGGTGAGCAGTTCTTC
cdr3_aa: CASSLDQGVGEQFF

j_call: TRBJ1-4
d_call: .
v_call: TRBV4-2
clone_size: .
cdr3_nt: TGTGCCAGCAGCCAAGATGTACGGAGTGAAAAACTGTTTTTT
cdr3_aa: CASSQDVRSEKLFF

j_call: TRBJ2-5
d_call: TRBD2
v_call: TRBV25-1
clone_size: once
cdr3_nt: TGTGCCAGCAGTGGGGGAGGGGAGACCCAGTACTTC
cdr3_aa: CASSGGGETQYF

j_call: TRBJ2-7
d_call: .
v_call: TRBV6-5
clone_size: once
cdr3_nt: TGTGCCAGCATGCCCGGGACCTACGAGCAGTACTTC
cdr3_aa: CASMPGTYEQYF

j_call: TRBJ1-1
d_call: .
v_call: TRBV2
clone_size: few
cdr3_nt: TGTGCCAGCAGTGAAGGGTCCCGCTTGAGTCCCACTGAAGCTTTCTTT
cdr3_aa: CASSEGSRLSPTEAFF

j_call: TRBJ2-5
d_call: .
v_call: TRBV28
clone_size: once
cdr3_nt: TGTGCCAGCAGTTTATCTAGGGGGTTAGGGTCCCAGTACTTC
cdr3_aa: CASSLSRGLGSQYF

j_call: TRBJ2-5
d_call: TRBD2
v_call: TRBV7-2
clone_size: .
cdr3_nt: TGTGCCAGCAGCTCCCATAGCGGGGGCGGGGAGACCCAGTACTTC
cdr3_aa: CASSSHSGGGETQYF

j_call: TRBJ1-2
d_call: .
v_call: TRBV4-1
clone_size: .
cdr3_nt: TGCGCCAGCAGCCCCGTCACAGGGAACTATGGCTACACCTTC
cdr3_aa: CASSPVTGNYGYTF

j_call: TRBJ2-7
d_call: .
v_call: TRBV10-3
clone_size: .
cdr3_nt: TGTGCCATCAGCTTGGACACCGGCCCCTACGAGCAGTACTTC
cdr3_aa: CAISLDTGPYEQYF

j_call: TRBJ2-3
d_call: .
v_call: TRBV9
clone_size: once
cdr3_nt: TGTGCCAGCAGCGTAGCGGGGGGCCCCACAGATACGCAGTATTTT
cdr3_aa: CASSVAGGPTDTQYF

j_call: TRBJ1-1
d_call: .
v_call: TRBV23-1
clone_size: .
cdr3_nt: TGCGCCAGCAGTCACAACTCCTCGCCTGTCCCGGGGGTTGAAGCTTTCTTT
cdr3_aa: CASSHNSSPVPGVEAFF

j_call: TRBJ2-3
d_call: .
v_call: TRBV5-1
clone_size: few
cdr3_nt: TGCGCCAGCAGCTTGGAGTCAGGCAGCACAGATACGCAGTATTTT
cdr3_aa: CASSLESGSTDTQYF

j_call: TRBJ1-1
d_call: .
v_call: TRBV4-2
clone_size: .
cdr3_nt: TGTGCCAGCAGCCAATTTCTTACAGCTAACACTGAAGCTTTCTTT
cdr3_aa: CASSQFLTANTEAFF

j_call: TRBJ1-3
d_call: .
v_call: TRBV21-1
clone_size: .
cdr3_nt: TGTGCCAGCAGCGGTTGTAGAAGGAGAACTGGAAACACCATATATTTT
cdr3_aa: CASSGCRRRTGNTIYF

j_call: TRBJ2-7
d_call: .
v_call: TRBV1
clone_size: .
cdr3_nt: TGCACCAGCAGCCCCTGGCGGAGGCGGGGGAGCCACGAGCAGTACTTC
cdr3_aa: CTSSPWRRRGSHEQYF

j_call: TRBJ2-7
d_call: .
v_call: TRBV12-3/TRBV12-4
clone_size: .
cdr3_nt: TGTGCCAGCAGGCAATCATCGGCCTACGAGCAGTACTTC
cdr3_aa: CASRQSSAYEQYF

j_call: TRBJ2-7
d_call: .
v_call: TRBV5-1
clone_size: .
cdr3_nt: TGCGCCAGCAGCATACACGTATCTCCCTACGAGCAGTACTTC
cdr3_aa: CASSIHVSPYEQYF

j_call: TRBJ2-2
d_call: TRBD1
v_call: TRBV5-5
clone_size: .
cdr3_nt: TGTGCCAGCAGCCTCGACCCCGACAGGGAGAACACCGGGGAGCTGTTTTTT
cdr3_aa: CASSLDPDRENTGELFF